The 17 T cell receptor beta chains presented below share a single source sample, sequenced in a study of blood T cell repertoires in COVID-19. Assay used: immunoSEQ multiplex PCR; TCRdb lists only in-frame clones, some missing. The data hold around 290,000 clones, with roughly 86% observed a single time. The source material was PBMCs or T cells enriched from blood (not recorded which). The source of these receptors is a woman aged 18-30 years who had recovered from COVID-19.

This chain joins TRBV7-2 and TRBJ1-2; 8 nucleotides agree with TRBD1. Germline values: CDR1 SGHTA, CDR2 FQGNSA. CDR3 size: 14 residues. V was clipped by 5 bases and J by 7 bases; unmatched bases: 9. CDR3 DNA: TGTGCCAGCAGCCCGGACAGGGCTTCTACTGGCTACACCTTC. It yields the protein CASSPDRASTGYTF.

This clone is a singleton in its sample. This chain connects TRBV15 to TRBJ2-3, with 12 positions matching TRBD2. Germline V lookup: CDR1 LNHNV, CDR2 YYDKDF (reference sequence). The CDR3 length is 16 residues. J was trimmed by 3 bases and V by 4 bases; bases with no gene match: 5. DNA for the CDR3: TGTGCCACCAGCATACTAGCGGGAGGCTCAACAGATACGCAGTATTTT. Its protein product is CATSILAGGSTDTQYF. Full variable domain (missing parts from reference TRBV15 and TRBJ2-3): DAMVIQNPRYQVTQFGKPVTLSCSQTLNHNVMYWYQQKSSQAPKLLFHYYDKDFNNEADTPDNFQSRRPNTSFCFLDIRSPGLGDTAMYLCATSILAGGSTDTQYFGPGTRLTVL.

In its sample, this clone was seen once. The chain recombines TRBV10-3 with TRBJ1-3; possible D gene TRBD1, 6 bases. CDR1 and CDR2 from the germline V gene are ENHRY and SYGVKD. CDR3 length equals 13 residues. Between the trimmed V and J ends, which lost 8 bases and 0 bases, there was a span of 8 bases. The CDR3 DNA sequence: TGTGCCATCGCACAGGGCTCTGGAAACACCATATATTTT. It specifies CAIAQGSGNTIYF.

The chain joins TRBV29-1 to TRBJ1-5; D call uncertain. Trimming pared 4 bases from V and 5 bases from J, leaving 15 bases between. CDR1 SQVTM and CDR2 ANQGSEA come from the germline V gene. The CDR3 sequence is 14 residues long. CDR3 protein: CSVVDRGKDQPQHF. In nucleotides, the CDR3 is TGCAGCGTTGTAGATCGGGGAAAGGATCAGCCCCAGCATTTT.

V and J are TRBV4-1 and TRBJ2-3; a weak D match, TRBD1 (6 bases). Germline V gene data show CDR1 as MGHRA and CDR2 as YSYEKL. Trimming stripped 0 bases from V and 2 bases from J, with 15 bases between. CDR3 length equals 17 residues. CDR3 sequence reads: CASSQDRQVRATDTQYF. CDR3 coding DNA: TGCGCCAGCAGCCAAGATCGACAGGTCAGGGCCACAGATACGCAGTATTTT.

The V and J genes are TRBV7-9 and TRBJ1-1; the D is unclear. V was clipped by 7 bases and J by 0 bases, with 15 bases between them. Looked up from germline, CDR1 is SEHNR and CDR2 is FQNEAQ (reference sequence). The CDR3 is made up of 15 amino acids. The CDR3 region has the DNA TGTGCCAGCACCCGTACGGGGTCAGTGAACACTGAAGCTTTCTTT. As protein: CASTRTGSVNTEAFF.

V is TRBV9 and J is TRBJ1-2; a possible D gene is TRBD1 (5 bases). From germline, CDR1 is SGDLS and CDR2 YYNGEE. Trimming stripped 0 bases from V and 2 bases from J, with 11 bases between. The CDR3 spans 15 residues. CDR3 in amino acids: CASSVDDSPNYGYTF. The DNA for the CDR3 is TGTGCCAGCAGCGTAGATGACAGCCCGAACTATGGCTACACCTTC.

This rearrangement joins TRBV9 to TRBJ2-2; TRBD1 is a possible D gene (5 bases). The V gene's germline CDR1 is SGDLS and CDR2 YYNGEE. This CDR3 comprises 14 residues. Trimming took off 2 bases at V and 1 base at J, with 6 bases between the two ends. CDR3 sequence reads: CASSVDRNTGELFF. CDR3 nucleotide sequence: TGTGCCAGCAGCGTCGACAGGAACACCGGGGAGCTGTTTTTT.

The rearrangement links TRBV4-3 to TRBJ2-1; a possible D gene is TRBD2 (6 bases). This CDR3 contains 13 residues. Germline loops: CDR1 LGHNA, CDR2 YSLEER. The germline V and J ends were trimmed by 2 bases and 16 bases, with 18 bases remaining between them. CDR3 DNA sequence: TGCGCCAGCAGCCAACAACCAGGACTACATAGTTTCTTC. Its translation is CASSQQPGLHSFF.

CDR3 nucleotides: TGCGCCAGCAGCCAAGATACCCAAAGAATTCGTTGGGCAGGCAAAAACTACGAGCAGTACTTC. It yields the protein CASSQDTQRIRWAGKNYEQYF. V is TRBV4-1 and J is TRBJ2-7; no firm D call. The germline CDR1 and CDR2 sequences are MGHRA and YSYEKL. Trimming pared 0 bases from V and 3 bases from J, leaving 30 bases between. CDR3 length: 21 residues.

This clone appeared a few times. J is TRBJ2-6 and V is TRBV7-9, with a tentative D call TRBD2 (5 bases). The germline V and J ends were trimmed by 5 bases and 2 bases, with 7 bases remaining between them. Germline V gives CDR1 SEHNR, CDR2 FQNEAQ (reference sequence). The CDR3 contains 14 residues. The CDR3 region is CASSEGAGANVLTF. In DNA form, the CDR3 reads TGTGCCAGCAGCGAGGGTGCTGGGGCCAACGTCCTGACTTTC.

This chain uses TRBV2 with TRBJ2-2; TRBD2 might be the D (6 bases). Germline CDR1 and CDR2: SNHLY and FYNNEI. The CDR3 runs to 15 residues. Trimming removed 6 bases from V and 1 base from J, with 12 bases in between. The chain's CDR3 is CASREGQMNTGELFF. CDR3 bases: TGTGCCAGCAGGGAGGGGCAGATGAACACCGGGGAGCTGTTTTTT.

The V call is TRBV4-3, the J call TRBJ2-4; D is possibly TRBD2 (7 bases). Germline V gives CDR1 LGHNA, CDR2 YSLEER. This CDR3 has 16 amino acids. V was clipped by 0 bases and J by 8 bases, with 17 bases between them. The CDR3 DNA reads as TGCGCCAGCAGCCAAGATTTCGGGGGAGGGGGAGACATTCAGTACTTC. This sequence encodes CASSQDFGGGGDIQYF.

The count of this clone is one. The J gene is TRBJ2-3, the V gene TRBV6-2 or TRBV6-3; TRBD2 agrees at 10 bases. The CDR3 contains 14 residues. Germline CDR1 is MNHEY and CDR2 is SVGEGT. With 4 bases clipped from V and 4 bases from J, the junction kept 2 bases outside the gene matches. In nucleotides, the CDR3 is TGTGCCAGCAGTTCGAGCGGGGGGGCAGATACGCAGTATTTT. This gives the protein CASSSSGGADTQYF.

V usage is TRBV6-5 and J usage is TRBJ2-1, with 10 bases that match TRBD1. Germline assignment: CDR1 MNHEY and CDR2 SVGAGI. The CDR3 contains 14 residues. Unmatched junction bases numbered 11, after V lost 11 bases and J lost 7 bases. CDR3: CAGTDRGLPNEQFF. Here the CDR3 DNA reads TGTGCCGGGACGGACAGGGGGTTACCGAATGAGCAGTTCTTC.

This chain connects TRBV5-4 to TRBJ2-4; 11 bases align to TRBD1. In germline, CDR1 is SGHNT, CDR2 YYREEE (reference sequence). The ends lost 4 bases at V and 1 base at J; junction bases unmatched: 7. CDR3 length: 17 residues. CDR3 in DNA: TGTGCCAGCAGCCCCCGGACAGGGGGCTTCGCCAAAAACATTCAGTACTTC. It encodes CASSPRTGGFAKNIQYF.

The CDR3 nucleotides read TGTGCCAGCAGCCTGGGACAGGACGCAGATACGCAGTATTTT. Translating gives CASSLGQDADTQYF. The chain couples TRBV3-1 (or the pseudogene TRBV3-2) to TRBJ2-3, with 8 bases lining up with TRBD1. Per germline, CDR1 LGHDT and CDR2 YNNKEL (reference sequence). J lost 4 bases, V lost 4 bases, and 4 bases had no gene match. The CDR3 contains 14 residues.